This paragraph covers one T cell receptor (beta chain) sequence. Antigen unknown. The nonmyeloablative bone marrow transplants came from related graft donors, with transient mixed chimerism. CD4+CD25+CD127- Tregs, CD4+CD25- non-Tregs, CD4 and CD8 cells were sorted. Produced via immunoSEQ multiplex PCR; TCRdb's table is partial and in-frame only. This table has tens of thousands of clones, approximately 93% appearing once. This record comes from a study of Tregs in tolerant kidney transplant recipients. Study-level results: Antigen-driven expansion was suggested because donor-specific Tregs expanded more than all Tregs in tolerant patients. Findings come from small patient numbers and require larger validation. The most relevant donor-specific Treg TCRbeta repertoire apparently came from expansion with activated donor B cells.

From germline, CDR1 is SQVTM and CDR2 ANQGSEA. V trimming: 6 bases; J trimming: 3 bases; junction bases outside the gene matches: 5. This CDR3 is built from 14 residues. The TCR originated in a human patient who received a combined kidney and bone marrow transplant. Some T cells may be supplied by the graft donor. Sequenced material: CD4+ T cells from blood (PBMCs), taken 12 months after the transplant. This chain links TRBV29-1 with TRBJ1-5; 10 positions match TRBD1. Written as DNA, the CDR3 is TGCAGCGTGGGGGGACAGGGGAACAATCAGCCCCAGCATTTT. Translated: CSVGGQGNNQPQHF.